These 12 T cell receptor beta chains came from one sample sequenced in a study of T cell responses to AZD1222 COVID-19 vaccine. Clones were read by immunoSEQ multiplex PCR, and TCRdb kept only the in-frame ones, dropping some. This table has about 170,000 clones, 90% appearing once. The specimen comprised peripheral blood, sampled on day 0 of AZD1222 vaccination. These TCRs come from an adult in good health.

The gene calls are TRBV10-3 and TRBJ1-4; D uncertain. The germline V and J ends were trimmed by 5 bases and 0 bases, with 10 bases remaining between them. This CDR3 comprises 15 residues. CDR1 and CDR2 (germline): ENHRY, SYGVKD. The CDR3 coding sequence is TGTGCCATCAGTTCCGACCCGACAACTAATGAAAAACTGTTTTTT. The encoded protein is CAISSDPTTNEKLFF.

This chain connects TRBV5-6 to TRBJ1-6; TRBD1 might be the D (6 bases). The CDR3 contains 15 residues. Trimming stripped 1 base from V and 5 bases from J, with 10 bases between. Germline V gene sequence: CDR1 SGHDT, CDR2 YYEEEE. The CDR3: CASSLLPGDNSPLHF. For the CDR3, the DNA is TGTGCCAGCAGCTTGTTACCAGGGGATAATTCACCCCTCCACTTT.

V and J are TRBV12-3 or TRBV12-4 and TRBJ1-1; TRBD1 might be the D (5 bases). This CDR3 is 13 amino acids long. V gave up 5 bases and J gave up 1 base, with 8 bases separating them. The CDR3 region is CASSTQENTEAFF. The CDR3, as DNA: TGTGCCAGCAGTACACAGGAGAACACTGAAGCTTTCTTT.

The chain links TRBV4-1 to TRBJ2-2; no firm D call. The CDR3 runs 12 residues. Germline CDR1 is MGHRA and CDR2 is YSYEKL. Trimming took off 4 bases at V and 0 bases at J, with 0 bases between the two ends. CDR3 DNA: TGCGCCAGCAGCCCGAACACCGGGGAGCTGTTTTTT. Amino acids: CASSPNTGELFF.

The CDR3 is CASSIGRTSPLHF. As DNA, the CDR3 is TGTGCCAGCAGCATCGGACGGACTTCACCCCTCCACTTT. The V gene is TRBV7-3, the J gene TRBJ1-6; D gene ambiguous. The CDR3 sequence is 13 residues long. Per the germline V gene, CDR1 is SGHTA and CDR2 is FQGTGA. V lost 5 bases to trimming and J lost 9 bases, with 11 bases between them. The full variable domain, its missing parts supplied by reference TRBV7-3 and TRBJ1-6, is GAGVSQTPSNKVTEKGKYVELRCDPISGHTALYWYRQSLGQGPEFLIYFQGTGAADDSGLPNDRFFAVRPEGSVSTLKIQRTERGDSAVYLCASSIGRTSPLHFGNGTRLTVT.

The chain couples TRBV7-2 to TRBJ1-2, with 7 bases aligning to TRBD1. This CDR3 is 13 amino acids long. CDR1 is SGHTA, CDR2 FQGNSA, per germline. V lost 7 bases and J lost 8; bases outside the gene matches: 10. The CDR3 is CASIIGTAQGYTF. The CDR3 region has the DNA TGTGCCAGCATCATCGGGACAGCTCAAGGCTACACCTTC. Full variable domain (rest looked up from reference TRBV7-2 and TRBJ1-2): GAGVSQSPSNKVTEKGKDVELRCDPISGHTALYWYRQSLGQGLEFLIYFQGNSAPDKSGLPSDRFSAERTGGSVSTLTIQRTQQEDSAVYLCASIIGTAQGYTFGSGTRLTVV.

This sequence joins TRBV2 and TRBJ1-5; TRBD1 might be the D (5 bases). Trimming pared 4 bases from V and 6 bases from J, leaving 16 bases between. The CDR3 length is 15 residues. Germline assignment: CDR1 SNHLY and CDR2 FYNNEI. CDR3 amino acids: CASSAMGLGGQPQHF. CDR3 sequence (DNA): TGTGCCAGCAGTGCGATGGGCCTGGGGGGTCAGCCCCAGCATTTT.

This clone was detected once. DNA of the CDR3: TGTGCCAGCAGCCTGTTCGAGGACAGAGGACCCCACGCGCAGTACTTC. Translation: CASSLFEDRGPHAQYF. The gene calls are TRBV13 and TRBJ2-7, with D perhaps matching TRBD1 (6 bases). Trimming pared 5 bases from V and 9 bases from J, leaving 26 bases between. The CDR3 runs to 16 residues. Germline lookup yields CDR1 PRHDT and CDR2 FYEKMQ (reference sequence).

The rearrangement links TRBV6-6 to TRBJ2-7, with 7 bases fitting TRBD1. The CDR3 covers 15 residues. V lost 5 bases and J lost 2; bases outside the gene matches: 9. The germline gives CDR1 MNHNY, CDR2 SVGAGI (reference sequence). As DNA, the CDR3 is TGTGCCAGCAGTAACAGGGGCATGGTAGCCTACGAGCAGTACTTC. Encoded protein: CASSNRGMVAYEQYF.

V and J are TRBV20-1 and TRBJ1-1; tentatively, D is TRBD1 (5 bases). The CDR3 extends over 14 amino acids. The germline gives CDR1 DFQATT, CDR2 SNEGSKA (reference sequence). Trimming cost V 3 bases and J 8 bases, with 19 bases left between them. The CDR3 DNA follows: TGCAGTGCTAGTCCGTGGGACCCACAATACGAAGCTTTCTTT. Amino acid sequence: CSASPWDPQYEAFF.

The chain employs TRBV4-3 and TRBJ1-4; D is unclear. The V end lost 2 bases, the J end lost 6 bases, and 10 bases lay between the germline ends. Germline values: CDR1 LGHNA, CDR2 YSLEER. This CDR3 contains 14 residues. This chain's CDR3 is CASSQHEIYEKLFF. The CDR3 DNA reads as TGCGCCAGCAGCCAACATGAGATCTATGAAAAACTGTTTTTT.

V usage is TRBV6-1 and J usage is TRBJ2-3; 13 bases fit TRBD2. The germline V gene has CDR1 MNHNS and CDR2 SASEGT. This CDR3 has 15 residues. V dropped 2 bases and J dropped 5; count of bases not matched to a gene: 1. CDR3: CASSEWTSGGDTQYF. For the CDR3, the DNA is TGTGCCAGCAGTGAATGGACTAGCGGGGGAGATACGCAGTATTTT.